This T cell receptor (beta chain) was found in a study of blood T cell repertoires in COVID-19. Across the study: Donors in the United States, Italy and Spain gave samples during acute or convalescent COVID-19. T cells, B-cell-depleted T cells, or PBMCs provided the cDNA or gDNA that served as material.

Assay: immunoSEQ multiplex PCR; the TCRdb copy retains only in-frame clones and omits some. This table has about 290,000 clones, roughly 80% appearing once. Germline-derived CDR1 and CDR2 are SGHAT and FQNNGV. V was shortened by 0 bases and J by 2 bases, with 17 bases between the two germline ends. This CDR3 has 17 residues. This clone was counted once. The V call is TRBV11-2, the J call TRBJ2-7; a possible D gene is TRBD2 (6 bases). The TCR sequence derives from a woman aged 45-59 years with active or convalescent COVID-19. The sequenced material came from peripheral blood. The CDR3 loop reads CASSLERPGWGAYEQYF. Written as DNA, the CDR3 is TGTGCCAGCAGCTTAGAACGCCCGGGCTGGGGGGCCTACGAGCAGTACTTC.